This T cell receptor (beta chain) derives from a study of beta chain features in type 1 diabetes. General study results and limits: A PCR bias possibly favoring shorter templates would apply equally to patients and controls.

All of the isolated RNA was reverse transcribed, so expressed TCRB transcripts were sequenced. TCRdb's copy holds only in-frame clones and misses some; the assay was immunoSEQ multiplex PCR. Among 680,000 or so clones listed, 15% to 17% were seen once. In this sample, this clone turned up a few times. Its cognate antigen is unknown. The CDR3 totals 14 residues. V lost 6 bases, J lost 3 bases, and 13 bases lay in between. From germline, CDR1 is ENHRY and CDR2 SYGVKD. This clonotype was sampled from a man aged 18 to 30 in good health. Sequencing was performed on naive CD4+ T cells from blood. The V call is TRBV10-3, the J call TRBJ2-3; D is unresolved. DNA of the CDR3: TGTGCCATCAGCCTTGGATTCACGACAGATACGCAGTATTTT. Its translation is CAISLGFTTDTQYF.